This T cell receptor beta chain is from a study (dated by TCRdb to 2014 to 2015). In terms of the full investigation: The study set out to test whether tumor-infiltrating Tregs in breast cancer get recruited from blood Tregs or are instead converted in situ from other CD4+ T cell subsets.

The investigation overall reported the following: Among about 22 patients, about 12% of tumor Treg TRBV12-4/TRBJ1-2 sequences were shared with naive CD4+ cells, versus under 2.1% with blood Tregs or memory cells. Tumor memory CD4+ T cell TCR gene usage clustered with blood and lymph node memory CD4+ cells and lymph node naive CD4+ cells. The TCR alpha and beta sequences of tumor-infiltrating Tregs showed the greatest overlap with tumor naive CD4+ T cells, followed by blood naive CD4+ T cells. The larger-cohort validation was restricted to a single TCR beta V-J rearrangement rather than whole repertoires.

This clonotype is deemed large (0.1 to 1%). Its antigen remains undetermined. Qualities for individual bases were not recorded, and no much larger clone is one base off. The memory CD4+ T cell population was isolated based on a CD4+CD45RO+CD25- phenotype. A larger group of around 22 breast cancer patients was studied by sequencing a single TRBV12-4/TRBJ1-2 rearrangement in tumor Tregs and blood Treg, naive and memory CD4+ cells. Ficoll density gradient centrifugation was used to isolate mononuclear cells from either lymph nodes or under 65 ml of peripheral blood. Sorted cell populations were confirmed by FACS to exceed 90% purity. Libraries came from multiplex PCR. Sequencing was performed on an Ion Torrent PGM. Adaptor-ligated barcode primers were used to amplify TRBV12-4/TRBJ1-2 clonotypes in the roughly 25-patient analysis. TRBV12-4/TRBJ1-2 amplicons from the approximately 25-patient cohort were sequenced on the Ion Personal Genome Machine system. Turning to the authors' computational methods: For each of nine subset-tissue groups, sequencing data from the five patients were combined, and the groups were compared by unsupervised clustering of TCR gene usage. The Morisita-Horn index was used to calculate repertoire similarity, with shared sequences weighted by how much each contributed to each repertoire. In-frame beta chains were kept once TCRdb had trimmed the public reads at Q25 with fastp and called clones with MiXCR. Rows with one shared CDR3 protein collapse into an entry with the most common genes and DNA. These V and J calls rely on TCRdb rather than the paper's analysis. The sample has 700 to 950 distinct CDR3 sequences on record, roughly 6% of them singletons. The ten largest make up about 15% of the sample.

The CDR3 contains 15 residues, cysteine and phenylalanine counted. CDR3 DNA is the only sequence kept; it has 45 bases, read in frame from the first base. Between the V and J ends, shortened by 3 bases and 8 bases respectively, the junction contains 19 bases. The chain is encoded by TRBV12-3 or TRBV12-4 joined to TRBJ1-2; confidence is insufficient to name the D gene. Material: memory CD4+ T cells sorted from blood. The label giving this sample's cell subset or site can be read as: memory CD4+ T cells, CD4+CD45RO+CD25-. This TCR was sampled from a female donor with breast cancer. The CDR3 protein: CASSLLSEFGVGYTF. The nucleotide sequence is given as TGTGCCAGCAGTTTGTTATCGGAGTTCGGGGTCGGCTACACCTTC.